This TCR beta chain originates from a study of CD8 T cells in ankylosing spondylitis. Study observations and caveats: CD8+ by phenotype, disease-linked clones were relatively rare in peripheral blood. Apparently characteristic of ankylosing spondylitis blood was a TCR beta motif (about 8 highly homologous variants).

MiXCR, run by TCRdb on the 5' RACE reads, gives a single entry per CDR3 protein. Found here are about 800,000 distinct CDR3 sequences, 12% of them singletons; the top ten hold around 0.51%. This clonotype was detected many times. Its antigen is not identified. The sequencing input was blood, either unsorted or a sorted T cell fraction (not recorded which). The source is a male donor with ankylosing spondylitis.

CDR3 DNA: TGCAGCTCGGGAGACAGTCGCACCGGGGAGCTGTTTTTT. It encodes CSSGDSRTGELFF. The chain has TRBV29-1 and TRBJ2-2, with D perhaps TRBD2 (6 bases). Germline lookup yields CDR1 SQVTM and CDR2 ANQGSEA. This CDR3 spans 13 amino acids. The V gene lost 8 bases and the J gene lost 4 bases, with 14 bases spanning the gap.